The 12 T cell receptor beta chains reported below all come from one sample, sequenced in a study of blood T cells in healthy people across ages. Primers used in a second PCR of about 7 to 12 cycles were a sample-barcoded 5' primer and a J-beta primer mix. Via MiXCR, TCRdb re-called the 5' RACE reads, giving one row per CDR3 protein. The sample yields about 840,000 distinct CDR3 sequences, 25% to 30% seen once. The same data also contributed to another study, on T cells of mothers and their children.

The sample taken for sequencing was blood. Receptor source: a woman between 40 and 55 years old in good health.

This clonotype was detected only a few times. The chain couples TRBV2 to TRBJ2-3; D is unresolved. The CDR3 length is 13 residues. The germline CDR1 and CDR2 sequences are SNHLY and FYNNEI. Trimming stripped 11 bases from V and 2 bases from J, with 14 bases between. The CDR3 is CACPLADTDTQYF. CDR3 bases: TGTGCCTGTCCTTTGGCCGACACAGATACGCAGTATTTT.

This clonotype was seen repeatedly, ten times or more. The V call is TRBV7-2, the J call TRBJ2-7; 7 nucleotides align to TRBD1. After removal of 2 bases from V and 4 bases from J, the junction contained 5 bases not matched to a gene. This CDR3 spans 14 amino acids. The germline V gene has CDR1 SGHTA and CDR2 FQGNSA. The CDR3 nucleotides are TGTGCCAGCAGCTTATGGGACAGCAATTACGAGCAGTACTTC. It yields the protein CASSLWDSNYEQYF.

The chain has TRBV25-1 and TRBJ1-3; no definite D call. Germline assignment: CDR1 MGHDK and CDR2 SYGVNS. The CDR3 extends over 15 amino acids. Trimming cost V 3 bases and J 4 bases, with 13 bases left between them. DNA of the CDR3: TGTGCCAGCAGTGATTATACGGGCGCAGGAAACACCATATATTTT. Translation gives CASSDYTGAGNTIYF.

This clonotype was recorded a few times. A single base separates this from a much larger clone, so it may be a read error. CDR3 nucleotide sequence: TGTGCCAACAGGTCAACTAGCGGGGGCCTCAATGAGCAGTTCTTC. Amino acids: CANRSTSGGLNEQFF. This chain joins TRBV28 and TRBJ2-1; 11 bases agree with TRBD2. The CDR3 has 15 amino acids. Trimming at V came to 10 bases and at J to 6 bases, leaving 11 bases not matched to a gene. Germline-derived CDR1 and CDR2 are MDHEN and SYDVKM.

There are many counts of this clonotype. The chain combines TRBV6-6 with TRBJ2-1; D is possibly TRBD1 or TRBD2 (5 bases each). V was clipped by 5 bases and J by 9 bases, with 11 bases between them. The CDR3 has 12 residues. CDR1 and CDR2 from the germline V gene are MNHNY and SVGAGI (reference sequence). Here the CDR3 reads CASSDPGAEQFF. The CDR3 region has the DNA TGTGCCAGCAGTGACCCCGGGGCTGAGCAGTTCTTC.

The table lists this clonotype with many counts. V usage is TRBV20-1 and J usage is TRBJ2-2, with D possibly TRBD1 on 5 matching bases. Germline lookup yields CDR1 DFQATT and CDR2 SNEGSKA (reference sequence). The V and J ends lost 4 bases and 4 bases respectively, with 13 bases between them. There are 14 residues in the CDR3. CDR3 sequence reads: CSATRAPSTGELFF. CDR3 bases: TGCAGTGCTACCAGGGCACCCTCCACCGGGGAGCTGTTTTTT.

This clonotype was observed at least ten times. V gene TRBV10-3 combines with J gene TRBJ2-3, with 10 nucleotides matching TRBD2. V trimming: 4 bases; J trimming: 2 bases; junction bases outside the gene matches: 3. The CDR3 totals 15 residues. Germline CDR1 and CDR2: ENHRY and SYGVKD. DNA of the CDR3: TGTGCCATCAGTGGTAGCGGGGGGACCACAGATACGCAGTATTTT. As protein: CAISGSGGTTDTQYF.

V is TRBV3-1 and J is TRBJ2-3; possibly TRBD1 for D (6 bases). Deletions cut 1 base from V and 4 bases from J, with 15 bases between. This CDR3 has 16 amino acids. The germline CDR1 and CDR2 sequences are LGHDT and YNNKEL (reference sequence). The CDR3 loop reads CASSQAMGKGADTQYF. For the CDR3, the DNA is TGTGCCAGCAGCCAAGCGATGGGCAAGGGGGCAGATACGCAGTATTTT.

A few counts support this clonotype. The rearrangement links TRBV18 to TRBJ2-1; D remains unclear. The CDR3 is 15 residues long. Per germline, CDR1 KGHSH and CDR2 LQKENI. Trimming took off 4 bases at V and 6 bases at J, with 16 bases between the two ends. The CDR3: CASSRGPKKGNEQFF. The CDR3 DNA reads as TGTGCCAGCTCACGCGGCCCAAAAAAGGGCAATGAGCAGTTCTTC.

This clonotype was detected a few times. The rearrangement uses TRBV20-1 and TRBJ1-1; 8 bases line up with TRBD1. After removal of 0 bases from V and 0 bases from J, the junction contained 12 bases not matched to a gene. Germline V lookup: CDR1 DFQATT, CDR2 SNEGSKA (reference sequence). The CDR3 extends over 18 amino acids. The CDR3 here is CSARDKDRVILMNTEAFF. The DNA for the CDR3 is TGCAGTGCTAGAGATAAGGACAGGGTCATTTTAATGAACACTGAAGCTTTCTTT.

Details on this clonotype: This may come from a read error, since a much larger clone is one base off. The CDR3 end shows no conserved phenylalanine or tryptophan, and so a read error is likely. The CDR3 loop is CSSEGRDQETQYV. The CDR3 nucleotides read TGCAGCTCCGAGGGCAGGGACCAAGAGACCCAGTACGTC. The chain links TRBV29-1 to TRBJ2-5, with D perhaps given as TRBD1 or TRBD2 (5 bases each). The CDR3 consists of 13 residues. Trimming left V 8 bases short and J 0 bases short, with 13 bases between. Germline CDR1 reads SQVTM; CDR2 reads ANQGSEA.

The rearrangement links TRBV7-2 to TRBJ2-4; 15 bases fit TRBD2. This CDR3 contains 17 residues. CDR1 is SGHTA, CDR2 FQGNSA, per germline. The V segment lost 5 bases and the J segment 15 bases; nucleotides outside the gene matches: 17. DNA of the CDR3: TGTGCCAGCAGCCGTGGACTAGCGGGGGGGCTAGTCTACGAGCGGTACTTC. This encodes CASSRGLAGGLVYERYF. Combining the CDR3 with reference TRBV7-2 and TRBJ2-4 gives the whole variable domain GAGVSQSPSNKVTEKGKDVELRCDPISGHTALYWYRQSLGQGLEFLIYFQGNSAPDKSGLPSDRFSAERTGGSVSTLTIQRTQQEDSAVYLCASSRGLAGGLVYERYFGAGTRLSVL.